One sample yielded the 13 T cell receptor beta chains listed below, sequenced in a study of Graves' ophthalmopathy and Graves' hyperthyroidism. RNA transcripts were the template, and TCR beta CDR3 regions were amplified from them. The first-round RT-PCR employed HTBI primers together with the Qiagen OneStep RT-PCR kit. A multiplex PCR was then performed as the second round. TCRdb ran MiXCR on the multiplex PCR reads and lists one entry per CDR3 protein. The table lists about 600,000 distinct CDR3 sequences, 35% to 45% of them singletons, with roughly 4% in the top ten. Sequenced sample: peripheral blood or thyroid tissue (not recorded which). The receptors shown here come from an adult man with Graves' hyperthyroidism.

In this sample, this clonotype turned up many times. V gene TRBV2 combines with J gene TRBJ2-7, with 8 bases identical to TRBD2. Germline V gives CDR1 SNHLY, CDR2 FYNNEI. The CDR3 is 14 amino acids. J was trimmed by 2 bases and V by 7 bases; bases with no gene match: 7. The CDR3 bases are TGTGCCAGCAATGAGCGGGAGTTAGCCTACGAGCAGTACTTC. The encoded protein is CASNERELAYEQYF. Full variable domain (outside the CDR3, taken from reference TRBV2 and TRBJ2-7): EPEVTQTPSHQVTQMGQEVILRCVPISNHLYFYWYRQILGQKVEFLVSFYNNEISEKSEIFDDQFSVERPDGSNFTLKIRSTKLEDSAMYFCASNERELAYEQYFGPGTRLTVT.

This rearrangement joins TRBV2 to TRBJ2-1; D is unclear. Trimming left V 3 bases short and J 7 bases short, with 10 bases between. The V gene's germline CDR1 is SNHLY and CDR2 FYNNEI. The CDR3 is 13 residues long. CDR3 sequence reads: CASSDVLSNEQFF. The CDR3 nucleotides are TGTGCCAGCAGTGATGTACTATCTAATGAGCAGTTCTTC. Complete variable domain (other parts from reference TRBV2 and TRBJ2-1): EPEVTQTPSHQVTQMGQEVILRCVPISNHLYFYWYRQILGQKVEFLVSFYNNEISEKSEIFDDQFSVERPDGSNFTLKIRSTKLEDSAMYFCASSDVLSNEQFFGPGTRLTVL.

In regard to this clonotype: Relative to the germline gene, one junction end is altered; a read error may explain this. In DNA, the CDR3 is TGCGCCAGCGGCTTAGATGGGGGGCTCGGCTATGGCTACACCTTC. It translates to CASGLDGGLGYGYTF. The chain employs TRBV5-1 and TRBJ1-2, with D perhaps matching TRBD1 (6 bases). CDR3 length: 15 amino acids. Germline assignment: CDR1 SGHRS and CDR2 YFSETQ.

About this clonotype itself: At one end, the junction sequence differs from germline, possibly due to a read error. The chain combines TRBV10-2 with TRBJ1-4, with 7 positions matching TRBD1. This CDR3 spans 15 amino acids. Germline V lookup: CDR1 WSHSY, CDR2 SAAADI. CDR3 nucleotides: TGTGCCAGCTCACCCACAGGGGTCGGAGGTGAAAAACTGTTTTTT. Translating it yields CASSPTGVGGEKLFF.

V is TRBV5-1 and J is TRBJ1-4; the match to TRBD1 covers 7 bases. J gave up 5 bases and V 5 bases, and 9 bases lay outside the gene matches. The CDR3 extends over 15 amino acids. Germline loops: CDR1 SGHRS, CDR2 YFSETQ. In nucleotides, the CDR3 is TGCGCCAGCAGGGGGACAGATGTACCGAATGAAAAACTGTTTTTT. The encoded protein is CASRGTDVPNEKLFF.

Worth noting for this clonotype: A much larger clone lies a single base off, so this may be a read error. The CDR3: CASSFRIVWARGDQPQHF. The CDR3 DNA is TGTGCCAGCAGCTTTAGAATCGTGTGGGCACGGGGGGACCAGCCCCAGCATTTT. The V gene is TRBV7-9, the J gene TRBJ1-5; D is possibly TRBD1 (5 bases). CDR3 size: 18 residues. V was pared by 3 bases and J by 7 bases, with 25 bases between. Per germline, CDR1 SEHNR and CDR2 FQNEAQ (reference sequence).

The table lists this clonotype with many counts. The V gene is TRBV24-1, the J gene TRBJ1-3; 8 bases line up with TRBD1. CDR1 is KGHDR, CDR2 SFDVKD, per germline. V lost 9 bases, J lost 0 bases, and 6 bases stayed unmatched. CDR3 length: 15 amino acids. CDR3 sequence: CATLHTGGSGNTIYF. The CDR3 DNA is TGTGCCACCTTACATACAGGGGGCTCTGGAAACACCATATATTTT.

The J gene is TRBJ2-3, the V gene TRBV20-1, with 9 bases identical to TRBD2. The CDR3 length is 16 residues. After removal of 6 bases from V and 4 bases from J, the junction contained 14 bases not matched to a gene. Per germline, CDR1 DFQATT and CDR2 SNEGSKA (reference sequence). In DNA form, the CDR3 reads TGCAGTGCGTCAGAGAGGGGTAGCGGGGGTGCAGATACGCAGTATTTT. It yields the protein CSASERGSGGADTQYF.

This clonotype was seen ten or more times. The V gene is TRBV5-8, the J gene TRBJ2-5, with D maybe TRBD1 (6 bases). V gave up 3 bases and J gave up 5 bases, with 23 bases separating them. Germline V gene lookup returns CDR1 SGHTS and CDR2 YDEGEE. The CDR3 length is 17 residues. CDR3 region: CASSWGRTQGARETQYF. CDR3 coding DNA: TGTGCCAGCAGCTGGGGGAGAACACAGGGAGCTAGGGAGACCCAGTACTTC.

Note on this clonotype: Germline is not matched at one junction end, which may reflect a read error. As DNA, the CDR3 is TGTGCCAGCAGCCATCTCCAGGGTCTAGGGAACACCAGGGAGCTGTTTTTT. Protein: CASSHLQGLGNTRELFF. The chain uses TRBV7-9 and TRBJ2-2, with a weak D call TRBD1 (5 bases). Germline lookup yields CDR1 SEHNR and CDR2 FQNEAQ (reference sequence). The CDR3 length is 17 residues.

This chain links TRBV18 with TRBJ1-2, with unresolved D. V was trimmed by 2 bases and J by 4 bases, leaving 8 bases between them. The CDR3 sequence is 13 residues long. The germline V gene has CDR1 KGHSH and CDR2 LQKENI. The CDR3 is CASSPVVIYGYTF. CDR3 nucleotides: TGTGCCAGCTCACCAGTGGTCATCTATGGCTACACCTTC.

This chain joins TRBV27 and TRBJ1-2; a possible D gene is TRBD1 (6 bases). CDR1 and CDR2 from the germline V gene are MNHEY and SMNVEV (reference sequence). The CDR3 is made up of 13 amino acids. V shed 7 bases and J shed 8 bases, with 17 bases lying between them. The CDR3 nucleotides read TGTGCCAGCAAAGGCGGGACACTCGTCGGCTACACCTTC. Translated, it gives CASKGGTLVGYTF.

The chain has TRBV20-1 and TRBJ2-7; D might be TRBD1 (7 bases). CDR1 is DFQATT and CDR2 is SNEGSKA in the germline V gene (reference sequence). V was shortened by 3 bases and J by 7 bases, with 13 bases between the two germline ends. This CDR3 spans 12 amino acids. This CDR3 reads CSARVQGGEQYF. CDR3 DNA: TGCAGTGCTAGGGTGCAGGGGGGAGAGCAGTACTTC.